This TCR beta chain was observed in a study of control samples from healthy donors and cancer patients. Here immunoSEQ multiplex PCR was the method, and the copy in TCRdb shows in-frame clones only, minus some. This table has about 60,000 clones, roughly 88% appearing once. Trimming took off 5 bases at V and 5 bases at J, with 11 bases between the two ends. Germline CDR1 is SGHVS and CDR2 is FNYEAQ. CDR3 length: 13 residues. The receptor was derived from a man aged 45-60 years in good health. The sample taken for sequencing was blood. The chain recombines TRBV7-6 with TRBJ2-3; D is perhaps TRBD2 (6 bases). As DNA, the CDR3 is TGTGCCAGCAGCCTTATGGGGGGAGATACGCAGTATTTT. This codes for CASSLMGGDTQYF.